The rows below give T cell receptor beta chains drawn from one sample of a study of T-cell reconstitution after alpha-beta-depleted transplantation in children. A single record per CDR3 protein comes from TCRdb applying MiXCR to the PCR reads. The table includes about 300,000 distinct CDR3 sequences, 10% detected once. The sequencing used PBMCs, collected before TCRalphabeta/CD19-depleted stem cell transplant. These TCRs come from a boy in the first two years of life with acute myeloid leukemia, due to receive a stem cell transplant. Each CDR3 is given with its conserved first and last residue. The D gene is left open where the match is weak. Size is omitted from some rows. Given values are once, few, many or a class for expanded clones.

>TRBJ2-5|TRBV27|NA|many
TGTGCCAGCACCTCGCGGGGACACAAGACCCAGTACTTC
CASTSRGHKTQYF
>TRBJ1-2|TRBV18|NA|many
TGTGCCAGCTCACCGATCGGGATTAACTATGGCTACACCTTC
CASSPIGINYGYTF
>TRBJ2-1|TRBV20-1|TRBD1|many
TGCAGTGCTAGAGGGTGGCAGGGGGATGTCGATGAGCAGTTCTTC
CSARGWQGDVDEQFF
>TRBJ2-7|TRBV4-3|NA|many
TGCGCCAGCAGCCAAGATAGTGGGGCGGGGCACTACGAGCAGTACTTC
CASSQDSGAGHYEQYF
>TRBJ2-7|TRBV28|NA|many
TGTGCCAGCAGTTTAGTCAGGGCCTACGAGCAGTACTTC
CASSLVRAYEQYF
>TRBJ1-1|TRBV29-1|NA|many
TGCAGCGCCCAGGCGGGGATTACTGAAGCTTTCTTT
CSAQAGITEAFF
>TRBJ1-5|TRBV7-2|NA|many
TGTGCCAGCAGCTTAGGGGGTCGCAATCAGCCCCAGCATTTT
CASSLGGRNQPQHF
>TRBJ2-1|TRBV7-9|NA|many
TGTGCCAGCAGCTTACCAGTTGATGAGCAGTTCTTC
CASSLPVDEQFF
>TRBJ1-2|TRBV6-1|TRBD1|NA
TGTGCCAGCTCCCCGGGACAGGGAATTGAGGGCTACACCTTC
CASSPGQGIEGYTF
>TRBJ2-1|TRBV7-3|TRBD2|many
TGTGCCAGCAGTGCTAGCGGGGGTAACAATGAGCAGTTCTTC
CASSASGGNNEQFF
>TRBJ2-7|TRBV29-1|TRBD1|few
TGCAGCGTTGTAACAACGACAGGGCGATTCACCTCTAGTACCTACGAGCAGTACTTC
CSVVTTTGRFTSSTYEQYF
>TRBJ1-3|TRBV12-3/TRBV12-4|NA|many
TGTGCCAGCAGCGGGACGCGGAACACCATATATTTT
CASSGTRNTIYF
>TRBJ1-5|TRBV3-1|NA|many
TGTGCCAGCAGCCAAGACATTAGCAATCAGCCCCAGCATTTT
CASSQDISNQPQHF
>TRBJ1-1|TRBV20-1|TRBD1|NA
TGCAGTGCTAGATATATTAGGGACAGCCTGAACACTGAAGCTTTCTTT
CSARYIRDSLNTEAFF
>TRBJ2-4|TRBV28|TRBD1|few
TGTGCCAGCAGTTTATGGCCCCCAGGGGGCGAAAACATTCAGTACTTC
CASSLWPPGGENIQYF
>TRBJ2-3|TRBV28|NA|few
TGTGCCAGCAGGTCTCGGGGACAAGATACGCAGTATTTT
CASRSRGQDTQYF
>TRBJ2-1|TRBV10-3|NA|many
TGTGCCATCAGTGACCGGTCTACCTACAATGAGCAGTTCTTC
CAISDRSTYNEQFF
>TRBJ2-3|TRBV24-1|TRBD1|many
TGTGCCACCAGTGATAAGGGACAGGAAATCGACACAGATACGCAGTATTTT
CATSDKGQEIDTDTQYF
>TRBJ2-7|TRBV7-2|TRBD1|many
TGTGCCAGCAGCTCAAGGACAGGACATTCCTACGAGCAGTACTTC
CASSSRTGHSYEQYF
>TRBJ2-3|TRBV24-1|NA|many
TGTGCCACCAGTGATCCTCTCTCGGGGGAAAAGAGCACAGATACGCAGTATTTT
CATSDPLSGEKSTDTQYF
>TRBJ2-1|TRBV27|TRBD2|many
TGTGCCAGCAGTTTGCGGACTAGCGGGAGATTCAATGAGCAGTTCTTC
CASSLRTSGRFNEQFF
>TRBJ2-5|TRBV7-8|NA|many
TGTGCCAGCAGATCTAGACCGTACCAAGAGACCCAGTACTTC
CASRSRPYQETQYF
>TRBJ2-5|TRBV20-1|TRBD1|many
TGCAGTGCTAGAGATTTCAGAACAGGGGGCCTGGAGACCCAGTACTTC
CSARDFRTGGLETQYF
>TRBJ2-1|TRBV5-6|NA|many
TGTGCCAGCAGCTTGGCGGGGCCTTCGTACAATGAGCAGTTCTTC
CASSLAGPSYNEQFF
>TRBJ2-7|TRBV7-9|NA|many
TGTGCCAGCAAGGGGCCCGGCTACGAGCAGTACTTC
CASKGPGYEQYF
>TRBJ2-1|TRBV4-3|NA|many
TGCGCCAGCAGCCAATTGGAGTACAATGAGCAGTTCTTC
CASSQLEYNEQFF
>TRBJ1-5|TRBV28|TRBD1|NA
TGTGCCAGCAGTCGGGGTCTCGGACAGGCTAAAAGCAGCAATCAGCCCCAGCATTTT
CASSRGLGQAKSSNQPQHF
>TRBJ2-1|TRBV9|NA|many
TGTGCCAGCAGCGTAGCTACGGGGACCCTTTCCTACAATGAGCAGTTCTTC
CASSVATGTLSYNEQFF
>TRBJ2-3|TRBV20-1|TRBD1|many
TGCAGTGCTCCCGGGACAGACTTCACAGATACGCAGTATTTT
CSAPGTDFTDTQYF
>TRBJ1-5|TRBV12-3/TRBV12-4|NA|many
TGTGCCAGCAGTTTAGGGGCAAATTGGTGGGCCAATCAGCCCCAGCATTTT
CASSLGANWWANQPQHF
>TRBJ2-2|TRBV6-5|TRBD2|many
TGTGCCAGCAGTTTTACTAGCGGAGGCAGGGAGCTGTTTTTT
CASSFTSGGRELFF
>TRBJ2-1|TRBV7-2|NA|few
TGTGCCAGCAGCTTGAGGCTTACAGGGCCGGGGTTCTTC
CASSLRLTGPGFF
>TRBJ2-1|TRBV6-1|NA|many
TGTGCCAGCAGTGAAAAAGCGGAGTACAATGAGCAGTTCTTC
CASSEKAEYNEQFF
>TRBJ1-5|TRBV7-6|NA|NA
TGTGCCAGCAGCCGCTTGACAGCGCATTATAGCAATCAGCCCCAGCATTTT
CASSRLTAHYSNQPQHF
>TRBJ2-7|TRBV28|NA|many
TGTGCCAGCAGTTTGGACAGCGGTCTTATCGAGCAGTACTTC
CASSLDSGLIEQYF
>TRBJ2-7|TRBV7-9|NA|many
TGTGCCAGCAGCTTAGAGGGGTCGCCGCGAGGGGAGCAGTACTTC
CASSLEGSPRGEQYF
>TRBJ1-1|TRBV15|NA|many
TGTGCCACCAGCAGAGATCGAAGGAGATTAGGGATCCTGAACACTGAAGCTTTCTTT
CATSRDRRRLGILNTEAFF
>TRBJ2-7|TRBV6-5|TRBD2|few
TGTGCCAGCAGTTACCGCCGGGTCGGGAGGGTTGAGCAGTACTTC
CASSYRRVGRVEQYF
>TRBJ2-3|TRBV20-1|NA|many
TGCAGTGCTAGTCCAGGTGGGACAGATACGCAGTATTTT
CSASPGGTDTQYF
>TRBJ2-7|TRBV27|TRBD1|NA
TGTGCCAGCAGGGATACAGGGGGGCCTAGGGACGAGCAGTACTTC
CASRDTGGPRDEQYF
>TRBJ2-5|TRBV28|NA|many
TGTGCCAGCAGACTTTACTGGACAGTGCAAGAGACCCAGTACTTC
CASRLYWTVQETQYF
>TRBJ1-2|TRBV5-1|TRBD1|many
TGCGCCAGCAGCTTGGGGGGGACAGGCGTCCCTGGCTACACCTTC
CASSLGGTGVPGYTF
>TRBJ1-1|TRBV29-1|NA|many
TGCAGCGTTGAACGCAGGCTGAACACTGAAGCTTTCTTT
CSVERRLNTEAFF
>TRBJ2-2|TRBV24-1|TRBD1|many
TGTGCCACCAAGGGACAGGGGTTCACCGGGGAGCTGTTTTTT
CATKGQGFTGELFF
>TRBJ2-7|TRBV5-1|TRBD1|NA
TGCGCCAGCAGCTTGGCCTTCAGTCAGACAGGGCCCTACGAGCAGTACTTC
CASSLAFSQTGPYEQYF
>TRBJ2-1|TRBV6-2/TRBV6-3|TRBD2|many
TGTGCCAGCAGTCACTTACCCTTTAGCGGGTCCTCCTACAATGAGCAGTTCTTC
CASSHLPFSGSSYNEQFF
>TRBJ2-7|TRBV7-9|TRBD1|many
TGTGCCAGCAGCTCCGGGACAGGGACAAACACCTACGAGCAGTACTTC
CASSSGTGTNTYEQYF
>TRBJ1-6|TRBV11-2|NA|many
TGTGCCAGCAGCTTAGTTAGGGGAAGCTATAATTCACCCCTCCACTTT
CASSLVRGSYNSPLHF
>TRBJ2-2|TRBV7-9|NA|NA
TGTGCCAGCAGGCCGATCGGCCGCAGTGATACCGGGAAGTTGTTTTTT
CASRPIGRSDTGKLFF
>TRBJ2-1|TRBV29-1|NA|many
TGCAGCGTTGAGTCGGGAGTTGAGCAGTTCTTC
CSVESGVEQFF
>TRBJ2-5|TRBV7-2|NA|many
TGTGCCAGCAGCCTCGCCGGTTGTTTTTTTCAAGAGACCCAGTACTTC
CASSLAGCFFQETQYF
>TRBJ2-7|TRBV7-2|TRBD2|many
TGTGCCAGCAGTTCCGATAGCGGGGGAATCTCCTACGAGCAGTACTTC
CASSSDSGGISYEQYF
>TRBJ2-7|TRBV12-5|NA|many
TGTGCTAGTGGTTTGTCACTAATAGGGCACGAGCAGTACTTC
CASGLSLIGHEQYF